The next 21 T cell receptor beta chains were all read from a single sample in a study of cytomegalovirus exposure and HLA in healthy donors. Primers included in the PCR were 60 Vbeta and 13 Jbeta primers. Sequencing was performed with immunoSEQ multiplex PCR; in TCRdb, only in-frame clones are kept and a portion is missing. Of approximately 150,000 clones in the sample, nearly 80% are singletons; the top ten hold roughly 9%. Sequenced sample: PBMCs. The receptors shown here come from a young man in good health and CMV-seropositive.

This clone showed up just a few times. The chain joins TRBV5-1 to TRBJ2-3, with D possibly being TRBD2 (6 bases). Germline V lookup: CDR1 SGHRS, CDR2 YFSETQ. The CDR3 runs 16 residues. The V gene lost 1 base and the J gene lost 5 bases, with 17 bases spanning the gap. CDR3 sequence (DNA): TGCGCCAGCAGCTTGAAGGAGGGGATCGTGGAAGATACGCAGTATTTT. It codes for CASSLKEGIVEDTQYF.

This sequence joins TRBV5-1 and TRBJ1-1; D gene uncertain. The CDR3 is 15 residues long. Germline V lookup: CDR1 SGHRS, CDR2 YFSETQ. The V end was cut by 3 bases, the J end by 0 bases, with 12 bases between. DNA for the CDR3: TGCGCCAGCAGCTCCCGCGAGGGAATGAACACTGAAGCTTTCTTT. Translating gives CASSSREGMNTEAFF.

The CDR3 here is CASSLRGTASGNTIYF. The CDR3 DNA follows: TGTGCCAGCAGCCTGCGCGGGACAGCCTCTGGAAACACCATATATTTT. The gene calls are TRBV7-2 and TRBJ1-3; 7 nucleotides align to TRBD1. After removal of 5 bases from V and 0 bases from J, the junction contained 7 bases not matched to a gene. This CDR3 has 16 residues. Germline CDR1 is SGHTA and CDR2 is FQGNSA.

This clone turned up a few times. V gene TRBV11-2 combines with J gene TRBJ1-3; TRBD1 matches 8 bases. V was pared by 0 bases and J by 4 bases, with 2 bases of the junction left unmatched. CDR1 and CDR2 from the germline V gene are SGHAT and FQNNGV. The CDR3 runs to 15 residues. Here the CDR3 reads CASSLDRGPGNTIYF. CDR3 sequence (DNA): TGTGCCAGCAGCTTAGACAGGGGGCCGGGAAACACCATATATTTT.

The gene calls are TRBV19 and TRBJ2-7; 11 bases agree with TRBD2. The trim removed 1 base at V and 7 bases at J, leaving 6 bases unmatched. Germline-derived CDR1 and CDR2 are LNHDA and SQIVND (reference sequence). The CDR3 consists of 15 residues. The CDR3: CASSIVLAGGQEQYF. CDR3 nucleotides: TGTGCCAGTAGTATAGTTCTAGCGGGAGGTCAAGAGCAGTACTTC.

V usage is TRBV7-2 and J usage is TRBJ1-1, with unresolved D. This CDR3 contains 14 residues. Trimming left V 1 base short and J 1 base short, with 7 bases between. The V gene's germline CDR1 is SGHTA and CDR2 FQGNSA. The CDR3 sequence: CASSLVEGNTEAFF. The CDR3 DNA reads TGTGCCAGCAGCTTAGTAGAGGGGAACACTGAAGCTTTCTTT.

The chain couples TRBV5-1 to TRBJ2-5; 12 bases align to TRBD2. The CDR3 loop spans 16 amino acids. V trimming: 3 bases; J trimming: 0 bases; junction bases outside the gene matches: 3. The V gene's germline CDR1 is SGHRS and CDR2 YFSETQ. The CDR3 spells CASSSGLAGNQETQYF. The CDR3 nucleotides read TGCGCCAGCAGCTCAGGACTAGCGGGGAACCAAGAGACCCAGTACTTC. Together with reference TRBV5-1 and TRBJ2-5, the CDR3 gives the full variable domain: KAGVTQTPRYLIKTRGQQVTLSCSPISGHRSVSWYQQTPGQGLQFLFEYFSETQRNKGNFPGRFSGRQFSNSRSEMNVSTLELGDSALYLCASSSGLAGNQETQYFGPGTRLLVL.

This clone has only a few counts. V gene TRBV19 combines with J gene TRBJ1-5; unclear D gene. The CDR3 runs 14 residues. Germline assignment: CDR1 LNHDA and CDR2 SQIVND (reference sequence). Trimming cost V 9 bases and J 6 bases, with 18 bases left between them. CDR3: CASTRTERAQPQHF. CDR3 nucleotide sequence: TGTGCCAGCACTCGGACCGAGAGGGCTCAGCCCCAGCATTTT.

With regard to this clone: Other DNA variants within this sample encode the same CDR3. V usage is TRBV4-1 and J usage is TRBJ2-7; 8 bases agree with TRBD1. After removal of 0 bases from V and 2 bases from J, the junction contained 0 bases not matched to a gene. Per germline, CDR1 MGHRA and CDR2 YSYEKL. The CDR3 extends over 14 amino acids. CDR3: CASSQEDRAYEQYF. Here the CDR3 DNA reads TGCGCCAGCAGCCAAGAGGACAGGGCCTACGAGCAGTACTTC.

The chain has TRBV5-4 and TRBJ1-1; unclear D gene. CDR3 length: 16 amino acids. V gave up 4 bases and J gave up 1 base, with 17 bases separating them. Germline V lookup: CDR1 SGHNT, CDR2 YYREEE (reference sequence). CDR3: CASSPGSEVRNTEAFF. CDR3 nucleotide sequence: TGTGCCAGCAGCCCCGGGAGTGAGGTGAGGAACACTGAAGCTTTCTTT.

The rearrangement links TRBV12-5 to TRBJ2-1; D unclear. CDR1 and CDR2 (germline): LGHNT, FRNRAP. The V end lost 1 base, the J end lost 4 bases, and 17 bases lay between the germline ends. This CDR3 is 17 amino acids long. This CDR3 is CASGLAPTGDFYNEQFF. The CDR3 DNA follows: TGTGCTAGTGGTTTGGCCCCGACGGGTGACTTTTACAATGAGCAGTTCTTC.

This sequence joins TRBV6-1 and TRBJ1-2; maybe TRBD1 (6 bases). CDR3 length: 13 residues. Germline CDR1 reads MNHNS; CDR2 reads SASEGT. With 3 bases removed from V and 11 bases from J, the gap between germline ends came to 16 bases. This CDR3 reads CASSESRTVVYTF. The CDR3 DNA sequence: TGTGCCAGCAGTGAGTCGAGGACAGTTGTGTACACCTTC.

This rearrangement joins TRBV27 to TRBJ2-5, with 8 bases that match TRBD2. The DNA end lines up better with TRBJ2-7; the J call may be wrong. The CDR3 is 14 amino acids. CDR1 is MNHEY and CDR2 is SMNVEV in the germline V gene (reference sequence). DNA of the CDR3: TGTGCCAGCAGTTTTGCGGGGGGTTCCTACGAGCAGTACTTC. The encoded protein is CASSFAGGSYEQYF.

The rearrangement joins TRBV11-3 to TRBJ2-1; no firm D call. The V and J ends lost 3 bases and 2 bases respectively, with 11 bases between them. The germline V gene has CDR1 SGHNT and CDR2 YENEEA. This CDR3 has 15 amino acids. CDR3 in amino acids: CASSFKMEPYNEQFF. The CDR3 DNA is TGTGCCAGCAGCTTTAAGATGGAGCCCTACAATGAGCAGTTCTTC.

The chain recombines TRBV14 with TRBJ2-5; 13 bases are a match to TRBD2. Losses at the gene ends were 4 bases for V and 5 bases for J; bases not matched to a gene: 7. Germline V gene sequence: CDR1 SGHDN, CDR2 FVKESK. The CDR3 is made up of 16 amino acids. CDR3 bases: TGTGCCAGCAGCCGACTAGCGGGGGGTTTACCCGAGACCCAGTACTTC. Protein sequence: CASSRLAGGLPETQYF. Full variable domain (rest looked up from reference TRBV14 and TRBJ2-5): EAGVTQFPSHSVIEKGQTVTLRCDPISGHDNLYWYRRVMGKEIKFLLHFVKESKQDESGMPNNRFLAERTGGTYSTLKVQPAELEDSGVYFCASSRLAGGLPETQYFGPGTRLLVL.

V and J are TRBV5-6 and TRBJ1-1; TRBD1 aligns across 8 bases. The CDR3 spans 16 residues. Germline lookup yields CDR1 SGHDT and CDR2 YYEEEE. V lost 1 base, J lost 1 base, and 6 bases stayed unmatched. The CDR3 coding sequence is TGTGCCAGCAGCTTGCTCCTGACAGGGGCGAACACTGAAGCTTTCTTT. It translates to CASSLLLTGANTEAFF.

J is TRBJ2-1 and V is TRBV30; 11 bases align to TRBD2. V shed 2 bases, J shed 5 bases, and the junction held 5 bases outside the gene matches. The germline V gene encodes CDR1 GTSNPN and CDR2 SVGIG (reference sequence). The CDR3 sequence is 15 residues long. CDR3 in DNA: TGTGCCTGGAGTCATAGACTAGCGGGGAACAATGAGCAGTTCTTC. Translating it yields CAWSHRLAGNNEQFF.

Here the CDR3 DNA reads TGTGCCAGCAGCCAAGCACTCGCGGCTAGGGATACGCAGTATTTT. As protein: CASSQALAARDTQYF. The gene calls are TRBV4-2 and TRBJ2-3; D remains ambiguous. Germline V gives CDR1 LGHNA, CDR2 YNFKEQ. V was clipped by 1 base and J by 6 bases, with 14 bases between them. The CDR3 runs 15 residues.

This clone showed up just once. CDR3 nucleotides: TGTGCCAGCAGCGTAGGGGGACAGGGTTTCGGCGAGCAGTACTTC. Translated: CASSVGGQGFGEQYF. The J gene is TRBJ2-7, the V gene TRBV9; 9 positions agree with TRBD1. The CDR3 consists of 15 residues. In germline, CDR1 is SGDLS, CDR2 YYNGEE. The junction had 7 bases not matched to a gene; V was cut back by 0 bases and J by 6 bases.

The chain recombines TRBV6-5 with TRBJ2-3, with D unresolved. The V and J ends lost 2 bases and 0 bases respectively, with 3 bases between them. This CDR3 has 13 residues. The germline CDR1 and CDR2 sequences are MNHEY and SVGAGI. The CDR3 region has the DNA TGTGCCAGCAGTTACCCTAGCACAGATACGCAGTATTTT. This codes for CASSYPSTDTQYF.

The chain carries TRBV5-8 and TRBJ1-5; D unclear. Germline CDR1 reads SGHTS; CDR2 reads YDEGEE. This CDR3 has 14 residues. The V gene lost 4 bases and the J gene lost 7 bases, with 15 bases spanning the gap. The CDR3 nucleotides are TGTGCCAGCAGCCCCGTTAGTCTAAACCAGCCCCAGCATTTT. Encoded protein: CASSPVSLNQPQHF.